This note documents a single TCR beta chain sequence. The antigen is undetermined. This table comes from immunoSEQ multiplex PCR, and its TCRdb copy is limited to in-frame clones, with some not included. There are approximately 710,000 clones in the sample; 90% occur only once, and less than 40% lies in the top ten. The CDR3 totals 10 residues. The V end lost 9 bases, the J end lost 10 bases, and 11 bases lay between the germline ends. The germline gives CDR1 SNHLY, CDR2 FYNNEI. This entry comes from a study of shared clonotypes between healthy human individuals. Looking at the study overall: Per-donor plates numbered three CD4 naive, three CD4 memory, two CD8 naive and one CD8 memory. Study-level results: Naive CD4 clonotypes overlapped across a handful of donors at 4.5% to 5.5%. On the whole, naive subsets had larger estimated richness than memory subsets had.

The chain carries TRBV2 and TRBJ2-3, with D perhaps TRBD1 (5 bases). Sequencing was done on a sample of memory CD8+ T cells from PBMCs. Subset noted: CD45RO+ cells pooled with CCR7-negative TemRA cells. This receptor was identified in a man younger than 30 in good health. Some clones in this sample may be carry-over from other donors' samples. The CDR3 bases are TGTGCCAGAGGGGAAAGTCCGCAGTATTTT. Residues: CARGESPQYF.